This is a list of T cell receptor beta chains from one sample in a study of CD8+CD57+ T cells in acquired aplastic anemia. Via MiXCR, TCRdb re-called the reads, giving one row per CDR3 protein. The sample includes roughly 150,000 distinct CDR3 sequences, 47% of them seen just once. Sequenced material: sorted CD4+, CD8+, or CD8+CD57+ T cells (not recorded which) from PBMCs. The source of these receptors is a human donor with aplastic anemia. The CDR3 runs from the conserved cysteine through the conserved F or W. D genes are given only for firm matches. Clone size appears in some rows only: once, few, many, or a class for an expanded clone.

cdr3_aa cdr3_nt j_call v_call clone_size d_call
CASKLAGDFTDTQYF TGCGCCAGTAAATTAGCGGGCGATTTCACAGATACGCAGTATTTT TRBJ2-3 TRBV5-1 NA TRBD2
CASSIGSGRRGDTQYF TGTGCCAGTAGTATTGGGTCGGGCAGGAGGGGAGATACGCAGTATTTT TRBJ2-3 TRBV19 many NA
CATSDLRRTGEGYTF TGTGCCACCAGTGATTTGAGACGGACAGGGGAGGGCTACACCTTC TRBJ1-2 TRBV24-1 NA TRBD1
CASSLPQSNSPLHF TGTGCCAGCAGCTTACCCCAATCTAATTCACCCCTCCACTTT TRBJ1-6 TRBV3-1 many NA
CATSRVEGYSTEAFF TGTGCCACCAGCAGAGTTGAGGGTTATAGCACTGAAGCTTTCTTT TRBJ1-1 TRBV15 many NA
CSAANQETQYF TGCAGTGCTGCCAACCAAGAGACCCAGTACTTC TRBJ2-5 TRBV20-1 NA NA
CASSGRGDGTEAFF TGTGCCAGTAGTGGGCGGGGGGACGGCACTGAAGCTTTCTTT TRBJ1-1 TRBV19 many NA
CSAKQGADAFF TGCAGTGCAAAACAGGGAGCCGATGCTTTCTTT TRBJ1-1 TRBV20-1 NA NA
CATSDWNQGRDDEQFF TGTGCCACCAGTGATTGGAACCAGGGGAGGGACGATGAGCAGTTCTTC TRBJ2-1 TRBV24-1 NA NA
CASDSHSGEQYF TGTGCCAGCGACAGCCACTCAGGGGAGCAGTACTTC TRBJ2-7 TRBV7-9 NA NA
CATRQVAGNNEQFF TGTGCCACCCGACAGGTTGCCGGTAACAATGAGCAGTTCTTC TRBJ2-1 TRBV25-1 NA NA
CASSPTRTGWEYEQYF TGTGCCAGCAGCCCTACCCGGACAGGGTGGGAGTACGAGCAGTACTTC TRBJ2-7 TRBV14 many TRBD1
CASSSSRGLAGAGRRPLHF TGTGCCAGCAGCTCGTCCCGCGGACTAGCGGGCGCCGGGCGGCGACCCCTCCACTTT TRBJ1-6 TRBV11-2 NA NA
CASRTDIGSGNTIYF TGTGCCAGTAGGACTGACATTGGCTCTGGAAACACCATATATTTT TRBJ1-3 TRBV19 many NA
CATSVGRYEPETQYF TGTGCCACCAGTGTGGGCAGGTATGAACCAGAGACCCAGTACTTC TRBJ2-5 TRBV24-1 NA NA
CASSYGGRGGYGYTF TGTGCCAGCAGTTACGGCGGGAGGGGCGGATATGGCTACACCTTC TRBJ1-2 TRBV6-5 many NA
CATQPFRANTEAFF TGTGCCACCCAACCGTTCAGAGCGAACACTGAAGCTTTCTTT TRBJ1-1 TRBV6-1 many NA
CASSQQLAGETQYF TGTGCCAGCAGCCAGCAACTAGCGGGAGAGACCCAGTACTTC TRBJ2-5 TRBV2 NA TRBD2
CASTPGESYEQYF TGTGCCAGCACACCGGGAGAGTCCTACGAGCAGTACTTC TRBJ2-7 TRBV6-1 many NA
CATSGATGGGEQYF TGTGCCACCAGCGGAGCGACAGGGGGGGGGGAGCAGTACTTC TRBJ2-7 TRBV15 many TRBD1
CASSLTGDSGNTIYF TGCGCCAGCAGCCTTACAGGGGACTCTGGAAACACCATATATTTT TRBJ1-3 TRBV5-1 many TRBD1
CASSLAFGMGYEQYF TGTGCCAGCTCATTGGCTTTCGGGATGGGCTACGAGCAGTACTTC TRBJ2-7 TRBV9 once NA
CASSEALGGTKETQYF TGTGCCAGCAGTGAAGCGCTAGGGGGGACTAAAGAGACCCAGTACTTC TRBJ2-5 TRBV2 NA NA
CASSNEGARYVGELFF TGTGCCAGCAGCAATGAGGGGGCGCGGTATGTCGGGGAGCTGTTTTTT TRBJ2-2 TRBV11-2 few TRBD1
CASSPPDASYNEQFF TGTGCCAGCAGCCCACCGGATGCCTCCTACAATGAGCAGTTCTTC TRBJ2-1 TRBV2 NA NA
CASSTGLSIAYEQYF TGTGCCAGTAGTACGGGTCTCTCTATAGCCTACGAGCAGTACTTC TRBJ2-7 TRBV19 NA NA
CSVDTGYNTEAFF TGCAGCGTTGATACAGGGTACAACACTGAAGCTTTCTTT TRBJ1-1 TRBV29-1 NA NA
CSAYQGLTEAFF TGCAGTGCTTATCAGGGACTTACTGAAGCTTTCTTT TRBJ1-1 TRBV20-1 NA NA
CASSPDGTNTEAFF TGTGCCAGTAGCCCCGACGGTACGAACACTGAAGCTTTCTTT TRBJ1-1 TRBV19 many NA
CAISEARGRISGASYEQYF TGTGCCATCAGTGAGGCGCGCGGCCGAATTAGCGGGGCATCCTACGAGCAGTACTTC TRBJ2-7 TRBV10-3 many TRBD2
CATSRSGGEETQYF TGTGCCACCAGCAGATCCGGGGGGGAGGAGACCCAGTACTTC TRBJ2-5 TRBV15 NA TRBD2
CASSGSPQETQYF TGTGCCAGCAGTGGATCTCCACAAGAGACCCAGTACTTC TRBJ2-5 TRBV7-2 NA NA
CASRRGGEQYF TGTGCCAGCCGACGTGGCGGCGAGCAGTACTTC TRBJ2-7 TRBV3-1 many NA
CATSPRDRVTDTQYF TGTGCCACCAGCCCTCGGGACAGGGTGACAGATACGCAGTATTTT TRBJ2-3 TRBV15 many TRBD1
CASSPSLGASGKHEQFF TGTGCCAGCAGCCCCTCCCTGGGGGCTAGCGGGAAACATGAGCAGTTCTTC TRBJ2-1 TRBV11-2 NA TRBD2